This entry lists 23 T cell receptor beta chains sequenced from one sample in a study of T-cell memory formation after mild COVID-19. MiXCR, applied by TCRdb to the 5' RACE reads, yields one record per CDR3 protein. The sample includes 200,000 to 250,000 distinct CDR3 sequences, about 16% seen only once; the top ten take about 2%. Sequencing was done on a sample of PBMCs or a T cell subset sorted from them (not recorded which). These receptors came from an adult woman who had mild COVID-19 (a few samples of this study predate the infection). Cell type and time point are not known.

The V gene is TRBV20-1, the J gene TRBJ2-5; the D is unclear. The germline V gene has CDR1 DFQATT and CDR2 SNEGSKA (reference sequence). The V end lost 2 bases, the J end lost 4 bases, and 17 bases lay between the germline ends. There are 15 residues in the CDR3. CDR3 amino acids: CSARIRPQSRETQYF. CDR3 in DNA: TGCAGTGCTAGAATTCGGCCCCAAAGTCGAGAGACCCAGTACTTC.

This clonotype was detected a few times. This chain joins TRBV6-5 and TRBJ2-5, with 8 bases that match TRBD1. There are 17 residues in the CDR3. Germline V gene lookup returns CDR1 MNHEY and CDR2 SVGAGI. With V trimmed by 8 bases and J by 0 bases, 14 bases remained unmatched. In nucleotides, the CDR3 is TGTGCCAGCGCCGGGACAGGCCTTTCTTCTTACCAAGAGACCCAGTACTTC. This codes for CASAGTGLSSYQETQYF.

This clonotype was seen more than once but under ten times. The chain joins TRBV9 to TRBJ2-7, with D maybe TRBD1 (6 bases). The CDR3 extends over 15 amino acids. Trimming shortened V by 4 bases and J by 2 bases, and 16 bases separated the two germline ends. Germline CDR1 and CDR2: SGDLS and YYNGEE. In DNA form, the CDR3 reads TGTGCCAGCAGCATCGGACAGAGACCTACCTACGAGCAGTACTTC. Protein sequence: CASSIGQRPTYEQYF. Using reference TRBV9 and TRBJ2-7 for the parts outside the CDR3, the full variable domain is DSGVTQTPKHLITATGQRVTLRCSPRSGDLSVYWYQQSLDQGLQFLIQYYNGEERAKGNILERFSAQQFPDLHSELNLSSLELGDSALYFCASSIGQRPTYEQYFGPGTRLTVT.

This chain joins TRBV18 and TRBJ1-5, with D possibly matching TRBD1 (5 bases). CDR3 length: 16 residues. Trimming stripped 3 bases from V and 0 bases from J, with 12 bases between. The germline V gene has CDR1 KGHSH and CDR2 LQKENI. CDR3 in amino acids: CASSPTALFSNQPQHF. CDR3 bases: TGTGCCAGCTCACCGACAGCACTCTTTAGCAATCAGCCCCAGCATTTT. The variable domain in full, with the rest retrieved from reference TRBV18 and TRBJ1-5, is NAGVMQNPRHLVRRRGQEARLRCSPMKGHSHVYWYRQLPEEGLKFMVYLQKENIIDESGMPKERFSAEFPKEGPSILRIQQVVRGDSAAYFCASSPTALFSNQPQHFGDGTRLSIL.

This clonotype was counted only a few times. V and J are TRBV15 and TRBJ1-2; 7 bases are a match to TRBD1. The CDR3 is 14 residues long. Germline CDR1 is LNHNV and CDR2 is YYDKDF (reference sequence). The V segment lost 0 bases and the J segment 2 bases; nucleotides outside the gene matches: 0. CDR3 nucleotide sequence: TGTGCCACCAGCAGAGACAGGGGGAACTATGGCTACACCTTC. Its protein product is CATSRDRGNYGYTF.

The rearrangement joins TRBV12-3 or TRBV12-4 to TRBJ2-7; 12 bases are a match to TRBD2. This CDR3 is built from 15 residues. The V segment lost 6 bases and the J segment 4 bases; nucleotides outside the gene matches: 7. CDR3 sequence reads: CASSQTSGSLYEQYF. The CDR3 DNA reads TGTGCCAGCAGCCAGACTAGCGGGAGCCTGTACGAGCAGTACTTC.

This clonotype was seen only a few times. The chain has TRBV24-1 and TRBJ2-1; D call uncertain. V was trimmed by 3 bases and J by 10 bases, leaving 15 bases between them. Germline V CDR1 and CDR2: KGHDR, SFDVKD. The CDR3 has 14 amino acids. The CDR3 loop reads CATSDKQYWKEQFF. Here the CDR3 DNA reads TGTGCCACCAGTGATAAACAATACTGGAAGGAGCAGTTCTTC.

In this sample, this clonotype turned up a few times. This chain uses TRBV3-1 with TRBJ2-5; D unresolved. Germline values: CDR1 LGHDT, CDR2 YNNKEL (reference sequence). This CDR3 region has 16 residues. V lost 4 bases and J 3 bases, leaving 18 bases between the germline ends. The CDR3 sequence is CASSRRMSVREETQYF. DNA for the CDR3: TGTGCCAGCAGCCGAAGAATGTCAGTAAGGGAAGAGACCCAGTACTTC.

This clonotype was seen a few times. The V and J genes are TRBV18 and TRBJ2-1; tentatively, D is TRBD1 (6 bases). From germline, CDR1 is KGHSH and CDR2 LQKENI. Trimming shortened V by 5 bases and J by 4 bases, and 12 bases separated the two germline ends. CDR3 length: 14 amino acids. CDR3 bases: TGTGCCAGCTCAGTCAGGGGCAGTTACAATGAGCAGTTCTTC. It is translated as CASSVRGSYNEQFF.

The chain has TRBV9 and TRBJ1-3, with D uncertain. The germline V gene encodes CDR1 SGDLS and CDR2 YYNGEE. V shed 3 bases and J shed 0 bases, with 16 bases lying between them. The CDR3 runs 17 residues. As DNA, the CDR3 is TGTGCCAGCAGCGCGCATGCGGGGTCCTCCTCTGGAAACACCATATATTTT. Translating it yields CASSAHAGSSSGNTIYF.

The V gene is TRBV2, the J gene TRBJ1-1; 9 nucleotides align to TRBD1. The CDR3 has 13 residues. With V trimmed by 8 bases and J by 5 bases, 6 bases remained unmatched. The germline CDR1 and CDR2 sequences are SNHLY and FYNNEI. In DNA form, the CDR3 reads TGTGCCAGCCAGACAGGGGGTAAAACTGAAGCTTTCTTT. It is translated as CASQTGGKTEAFF.

In this sample, this clonotype turned up many times. The chain links TRBV5-1 to TRBJ2-7; the match to TRBD1 covers 8 bases. CDR1 is SGHRS, CDR2 YFSETQ, per germline. The CDR3 loop spans 14 amino acids. The V segment lost 0 bases and the J segment 2 bases; nucleotides outside the gene matches: 1. This CDR3 reads CASSLGTGTYEQYF. DNA for the CDR3: TGCGCCAGCAGCTTGGGGACAGGGACCTACGAGCAGTACTTC. The whole variable domain, filled in from reference TRBV5-1 and TRBJ2-7, reads KAGVTQTPRYLIKTRGQQVTLSCSPISGHRSVSWYQQTPGQGLQFLFEYFSETQRNKGNFPGRFSGRQFSNSRSEMNVSTLELGDSALYLCASSLGTGTYEQYFGPGTRLTVT.

This clonotype was recorded many times. The gene calls are TRBV6-5 and TRBJ2-7; tentative D call: TRBD1 (5 bases). CDR1 and CDR2 from the germline V gene are MNHEY and SVGAGI. The CDR3 contains 15 residues. Trimming stripped 6 bases from V and 0 bases from J, with 15 bases between. The CDR3 sequence is CASSPGQGRSYEQYF. CDR3 in DNA: TGTGCCAGCAGCCCAGGCCAGGGTCGCTCCTACGAGCAGTACTTC.

This clonotype was found a few times. The CDR3 loop is CASSIQGDQPQHF. The CDR3 coding sequence is TGCGCCAGCAGCATCCAGGGGGATCAGCCCCAGCATTTT. The V and J genes are TRBV5-1 and TRBJ1-5; TRBD1 aligns across 7 bases. The ends lost 4 bases at V and 5 bases at J; junction bases unmatched: 3. This CDR3 spans 13 amino acids. Germline V gene data show CDR1 as SGHRS and CDR2 as YFSETQ.

This clonotype was seen more than once but under ten times. CDR3 in amino acids: CASSQDPRNTGELFF. In DNA, the CDR3 is TGTGCCAGCAGCCAAGATCCGCGAAACACCGGGGAGCTGTTTTTT. The rearrangement links TRBV4-2 to TRBJ2-2; D unresolved. The CDR3 consists of 15 residues. The germline V and J ends were trimmed by 0 bases and 2 bases, with 7 bases remaining between them. The germline V gene has CDR1 LGHNA and CDR2 YNFKEQ.

This clonotype was recorded a few times. V usage is TRBV12-3 or TRBV12-4 and J usage is TRBJ2-7; D is undetermined. This CDR3 has 12 residues. V was pared by 3 bases and J by 2 bases, with 5 bases between. The CDR3 region is CASSFGPYEQYF. Here the CDR3 DNA reads TGTGCCAGCAGTTTTGGTCCCTACGAGCAGTACTTC.

The rearrangement links TRBV5-1 to TRBJ2-5; 7 nucleotides line up with TRBD1. This CDR3 spans 15 amino acids. After removal of 2 bases from V and 2 bases from J, the junction contained 6 bases not matched to a gene. Looked up from germline, CDR1 is SGHRS and CDR2 is YFSETQ. The CDR3 spells CASSLIQGLQETQYF. The CDR3 bases are TGCGCCAGCAGCTTAATACAGGGGCTACAAGAGACCCAGTACTTC.

V gene TRBV2 combines with J gene TRBJ1-5; D is undetermined. The CDR3 spans 13 residues. The germline V gene encodes CDR1 SNHLY and CDR2 FYNNEI. Trimming left V 6 bases short and J 0 bases short, with 6 bases between. CDR3 loop: CASRRDSNQPQHF. CDR3 in DNA: TGTGCCAGCAGACGTGATAGCAATCAGCCCCAGCATTTT.

This clonotype was picked up a small number of times. The chain joins TRBV29-1 to TRBJ2-1, with 9 bases identical to TRBD2. Trimming took 3 bases from V and 8 from J; bases not matched to a gene: 5. The CDR3 contains 13 residues. CDR1 and CDR2 from the germline V gene are SQVTM and ANQGSEA. In DNA, the CDR3 is TGCAGCGTTGAGAGCGGGGGGATGGATGAGCAGTTCTTC. Its protein is CSVESGGMDEQFF.

CDR3 amino acids: CASSPRTGGRVYGYTF. In DNA form, the CDR3 reads TGTGCCAGCAGTCCCCGGACAGGGGGAAGAGTCTATGGCTACACCTTC. The J gene is TRBJ1-2, the V gene TRBV12-3 or TRBV12-4; 10 bases agree with TRBD1. The CDR3 loop spans 16 amino acids. The ends lost 5 bases at V and 4 bases at J; junction bases unmatched: 10.

The chain combines TRBV12-3 or TRBV12-4 with TRBJ2-3; D is possibly TRBD1 (5 bases). Between the trimmed V and J ends, which lost 5 bases and 3 bases, there was a span of 18 bases. The CDR3 has 16 residues. The chain's CDR3 is CASSPPNGASTDTQYF. In DNA, the CDR3 is TGTGCCAGCAGTCCTCCGAATGGGGCTTCGACAGATACGCAGTATTTT.

This chain links TRBV7-2 with TRBJ2-5; 10 nucleotides align to TRBD1. V lost 6 bases, J lost 5 bases, and 6 bases stayed unmatched. Germline CDR1 reads SGHTA; CDR2 reads FQGNSA. This CDR3 region has 14 residues. Written as DNA, the CDR3 is TGTGCCAGCAGTGACAGGGGGCTTGTCGAGACCCAGTACTTC. Translating it yields CASSDRGLVETQYF.

This clonotype was detected a few times. V and J are TRBV29-1 and TRBJ2-7, with 7 positions matching TRBD1. The germline V gene encodes CDR1 SQVTM and CDR2 ANQGSEA. The CDR3 covers 12 residues. With 6 bases clipped from V and 7 bases from J, the junction kept 9 bases outside the gene matches. The CDR3 sequence is CSVQRTGQEQYF. CDR3 in DNA: TGCAGCGTGCAGCGGACAGGACAGGAGCAGTACTTC.